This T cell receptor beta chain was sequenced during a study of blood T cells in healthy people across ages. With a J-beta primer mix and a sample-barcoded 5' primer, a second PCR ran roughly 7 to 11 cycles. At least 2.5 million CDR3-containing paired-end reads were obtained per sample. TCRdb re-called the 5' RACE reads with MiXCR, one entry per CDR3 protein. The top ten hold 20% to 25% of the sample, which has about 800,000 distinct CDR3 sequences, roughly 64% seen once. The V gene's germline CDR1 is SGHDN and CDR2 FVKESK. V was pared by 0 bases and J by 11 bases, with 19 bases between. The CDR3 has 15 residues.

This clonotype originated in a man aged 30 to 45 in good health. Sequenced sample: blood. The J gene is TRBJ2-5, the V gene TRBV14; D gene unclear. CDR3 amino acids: CASSQDSPHYNEQYF. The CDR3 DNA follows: TGTGCCAGCAGCCAAGACAGTCCCCACTACAATGAGCAGTACTTC.